What follows are 10 T cell receptor beta chains derived from one specimen sequenced in a study of T cell responses to AZD1222 COVID-19 vaccine. Using immunoSEQ multiplex PCR, the repertoire was profiled, and TCRdb retains in-frame clones only, with some absent. Here the sample spans over 150,000 clones, 90% being singletons. The sample was peripheral blood, taken on day 0 of AZD1222 vaccination. These receptors all come from an adult in good health.

CDR3 in amino acids: CASSLVAANSPLHF. CDR3 coding DNA: TGTGCCAGCAGTTTGGTGGCAGCAAATTCACCCCTCCACTTT. The chain carries TRBV27 and TRBJ1-6; D not certain. The germline V and J ends were trimmed by 3 bases and 7 bases, with 10 bases remaining between them. The V gene's germline CDR1 is MNHEY and CDR2 SMNVEV (reference sequence). The CDR3 spans 14 residues.

The chain employs TRBV19 and TRBJ1-6; D remains ambiguous. The CDR3 covers 17 residues. The germline V gene encodes CDR1 LNHDA and CDR2 SQIVND (reference sequence). V lost 5 bases to trimming and J lost 0 bases, with 14 bases between them. The DNA of the CDR3 is TGTGCCAGTAGTGAACCGGGCTTCAGCTCCTATAATTCACCCCTCCACTTT. Translated, it gives CASSEPGFSSYNSPLHF. Using reference TRBV19 and TRBJ1-6 for the parts outside the CDR3, the full variable domain is DGGITQSPKYLFRKEGQNVTLSCEQNLNHDAMYWYRQDPGQGLRLIYYSQIVNDFQKGDIAEGYSVSREKKESFPLTVTSAQKNPTAFYLCASSEPGFSSYNSPLHFGNGTRLTVT.

V usage is TRBV15 and J usage is TRBJ2-3; D gene unclear. In germline, CDR1 is LNHNV, CDR2 YYDKDF (reference sequence). This CDR3 region has 15 residues. Trimming took off 9 bases at V and 2 bases at J, with 18 bases between the two ends. The CDR3 protein is CATNPSNSPTDTQYF. The CDR3 nucleotides are TGTGCCACGAACCCGTCTAACTCCCCCACAGATACGCAGTATTTT.

The genes are TRBV30 and TRBJ1-1; D remains ambiguous. Looked up from germline, CDR1 is GTSNPN and CDR2 is SVGIG (reference sequence). The CDR3 spans 17 residues. V dropped 8 bases and J dropped 0 bases, with 25 bases sitting between them. DNA of the CDR3: TGTGCCGGCCGGACTGCCCTCACCCCGCATGTGAACACTGAAGCTTTCTTT. It translates to CAGRTALTPHVNTEAFF.

The V and J genes are TRBV6-2 or TRBV6-3 and TRBJ2-5, with D hard to call. Trimming removed 0 bases from V and 10 bases from J, with 9 bases in between. There are 12 residues in the CDR3. The germline gives CDR1 MNHEY, CDR2 SVGEGT. The CDR3 region has the DNA TGTGCCAGCAGTTACTCGGAAAGGATCCAGTACTTC. Protein product: CASSYSERIQYF.

This clone showed up just a few times. The chain has TRBV2 and TRBJ1-5; 7 bases line up with TRBD1. Per the germline V gene, CDR1 is SNHLY and CDR2 is FYNNEI. With V trimmed by 5 bases and J by 7 bases, 8 bases remained unmatched. CDR3 length equals 14 residues. In DNA, the CDR3 is TGTGCCAGCAGTCTACCCGACAGGGTCCAGCCCCAGCATTTT. Protein: CASSLPDRVQPQHF.

This clone was seen once. As DNA, the CDR3 is TGTGCCAGCAGCCAAGAAAGCAGGGGCAATCAGCCCCAGCATTTT. This translates into CASSQESRGNQPQHF. This sequence joins TRBV4-2 and TRBJ1-5; possible D gene TRBD1, 5 bases. Per the germline V gene, CDR1 is LGHNA and CDR2 is YNFKEQ. The CDR3 covers 15 residues. The V and J ends lost 0 bases and 2 bases respectively, with 8 bases between them.

The J gene is TRBJ1-2, the V gene TRBV9; D is unresolved. The CDR3 extends over 13 amino acids. With 1 base removed from V and 6 bases from J, the gap between germline ends came to 10 bases. In germline, CDR1 is SGDLS, CDR2 YYNGEE. This CDR3 is CASSVSGRDGYTF. CDR3 DNA: TGTGCCAGCAGCGTATCGGGGAGGGATGGCTACACCTTC. The complete variable domain, with remaining parts taken from reference TRBV9 and TRBJ1-2, reads DSGVTQTPKHLITATGQRVTLRCSPRSGDLSVYWYQQSLDQGLQFLIQYYNGEERAKGNILERFSAQQFPDLHSELNLSSLELGDSALYFCASSVSGRDGYTFGSGTRLTVV.

The J gene is TRBJ2-3, the V gene TRBV5-4, with 8 bases identical to TRBD1. The CDR3 length is 20 residues. Trimming at V came to 0 bases and at J to 0 bases, leaving 15 bases not matched to a gene. The germline gives CDR1 SGHNT, CDR2 YYREEE (reference sequence). CDR3 sequence reads: CASSLGFGRGPSPSTDTQYF. DNA for the CDR3: TGTGCCAGCAGCTTGGGGTTCGGCAGGGGGCCATCACCTAGCACAGATACGCAGTATTTT.

The gene calls are TRBV5-4 and TRBJ1-1; D is undetermined. The CDR3 has 14 residues. V was trimmed by 2 bases and J by 4 bases, leaving 12 bases between them. Per germline, CDR1 SGHNT and CDR2 YYREEE (reference sequence). The CDR3 is CASSFLGIGTEAFF. CDR3 bases: TGTGCCAGCAGCTTCCTAGGGATCGGCACTGAAGCTTTCTTT.